This TCR beta chain was found in a study of shared T cell receptors in the human thymus. Trimming at V came to 1 base and at J to 1 base, leaving 13 bases not matched to a gene. Germline loops: CDR1 SGHTA, CDR2 FQGNSA. The CDR3 spans 19 residues. Some clones are missing from TCRdb's copy, which holds only in-frame ones; the method was immunoSEQ multiplex PCR. The sample lists 72,000 or so clones, nearly 95% seen once, with around 0.03% in the top ten. This TCR derives from a human donor. Source material: thymocytes. This chain connects TRBV7-2 to TRBJ1-1; 9 bases map to TRBD1. The CDR3 nucleotides read TGTGCCAGCAGCTTAGATTCCCCGGATCGGGACAGGGAGAACACTGAAGCTTTCTTT. Translated, it gives CASSLDSPDRDRENTEAFF.